Reported below is one TCR beta chain. The sample comes from a study of human T cells and chemical hapten exposure. V was cut by 0 bases and J by 7 bases, with 5 bases left in between. Germline V gene lookup returns CDR1 SQVTM and CDR2 ANQGSEA. The CDR3 sequence is 11 residues long. Time point: patch test 1, 2 weeks after DPC sensitization. Treatment specified: therapeutic diphenylcyclopropenone sensitization with weekly scalp DPC. TCRdb re-derived calls from the RACE reads in MiXCR, one entry per CDR3 protein. Of about 120,000 distinct CDR3 sequences in the sample, 9% to 13% were seen once. The chain carries TRBV29-1 and TRBJ2-3; no firm D call. The sequencing used whole blood, collected in connection with sensitization to the hapten diphenylcyclopropenone (DPC). This TCR was recovered from a woman aged 45 to 65 with alopecia areata. Some clones in this sample may be carry-over from other donors' samples. In nucleotides, the CDR3 is TGCAGCGTTGAAGAGGGTAATACGCAGTATTTT. Protein product: CSVEEGNTQYF.